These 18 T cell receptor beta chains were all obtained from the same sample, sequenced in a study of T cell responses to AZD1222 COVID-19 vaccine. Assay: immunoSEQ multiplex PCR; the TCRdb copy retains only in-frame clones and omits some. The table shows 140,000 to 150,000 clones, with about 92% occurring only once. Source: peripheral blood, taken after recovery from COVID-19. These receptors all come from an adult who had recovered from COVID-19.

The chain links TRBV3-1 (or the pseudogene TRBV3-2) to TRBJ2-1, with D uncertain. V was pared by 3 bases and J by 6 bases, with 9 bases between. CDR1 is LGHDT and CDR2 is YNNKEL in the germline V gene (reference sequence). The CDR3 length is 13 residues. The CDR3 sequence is CASSHYPPNEQFF. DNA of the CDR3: TGTGCCAGCAGCCATTACCCTCCCAATGAGCAGTTCTTC.

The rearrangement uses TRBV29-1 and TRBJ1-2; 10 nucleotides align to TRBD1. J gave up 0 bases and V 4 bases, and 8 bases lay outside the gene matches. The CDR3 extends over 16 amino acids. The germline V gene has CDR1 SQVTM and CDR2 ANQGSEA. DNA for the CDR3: TGCAGCGTTGTCAGGGGGACAGGGGTGACTAACTATGGCTACACCTTC. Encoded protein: CSVVRGTGVTNYGYTF.

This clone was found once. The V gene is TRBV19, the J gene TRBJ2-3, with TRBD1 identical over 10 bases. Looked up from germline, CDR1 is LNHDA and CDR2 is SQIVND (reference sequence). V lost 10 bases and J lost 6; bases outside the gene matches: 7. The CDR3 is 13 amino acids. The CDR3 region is CATATGGMDTQYF. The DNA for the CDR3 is TGTGCCACCGCGACAGGGGGCATGGATACGCAGTATTTT.

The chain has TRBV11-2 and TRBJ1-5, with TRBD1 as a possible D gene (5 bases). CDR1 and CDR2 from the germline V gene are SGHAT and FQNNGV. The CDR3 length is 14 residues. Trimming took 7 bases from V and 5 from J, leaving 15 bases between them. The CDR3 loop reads CASNEQEEYQPQHF. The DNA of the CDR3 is TGTGCCAGCAACGAACAGGAGGAGTATCAGCCCCAGCATTTT.

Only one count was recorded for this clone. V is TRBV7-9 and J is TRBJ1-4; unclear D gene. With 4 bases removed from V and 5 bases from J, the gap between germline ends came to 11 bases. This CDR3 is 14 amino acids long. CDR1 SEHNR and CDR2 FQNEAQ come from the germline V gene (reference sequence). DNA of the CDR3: TGTGCCAGCAGCTCAACAGACGGAAATGAAAAACTGTTTTTT. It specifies CASSSTDGNEKLFF.

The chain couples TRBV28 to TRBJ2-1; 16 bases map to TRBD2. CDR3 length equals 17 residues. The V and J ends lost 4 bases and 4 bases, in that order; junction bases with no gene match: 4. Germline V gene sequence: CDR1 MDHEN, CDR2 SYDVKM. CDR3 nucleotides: TGTGCCAGCAGTTCGGGGGGACTAGCGGGAGGGTACAATGAGCAGTTCTTC. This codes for CASSSGGLAGGYNEQFF.

The CDR3 region is CASSLGSGTGANNEQFF. The CDR3 DNA sequence: TGTGCCAGCAGTTTGGGGTCCGGGACAGGGGCGAACAATGAGCAGTTCTTC. J is TRBJ2-1 and V is TRBV28; 10 nucleotides agree with TRBD1. Germline CDR1 and CDR2: MDHEN and SYDVKM. J lost 5 bases, V lost 3 bases, and 10 bases had no gene match. This CDR3 contains 17 residues.

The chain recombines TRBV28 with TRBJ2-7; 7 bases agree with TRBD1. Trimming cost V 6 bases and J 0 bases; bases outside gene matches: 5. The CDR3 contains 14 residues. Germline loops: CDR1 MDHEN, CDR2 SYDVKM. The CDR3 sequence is CASSVDRPSYEQYF. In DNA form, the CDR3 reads TGTGCCAGCAGCGTGGACAGGCCCTCCTACGAGCAGTACTTC.

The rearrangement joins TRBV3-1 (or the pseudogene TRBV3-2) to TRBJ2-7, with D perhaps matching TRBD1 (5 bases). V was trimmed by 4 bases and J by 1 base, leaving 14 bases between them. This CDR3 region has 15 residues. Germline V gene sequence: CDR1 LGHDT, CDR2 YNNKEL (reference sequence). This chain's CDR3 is CASSPDQGPSYEQYF. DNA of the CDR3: TGTGCCAGCAGCCCCGATCAGGGCCCATCCTACGAGCAGTACTTC.

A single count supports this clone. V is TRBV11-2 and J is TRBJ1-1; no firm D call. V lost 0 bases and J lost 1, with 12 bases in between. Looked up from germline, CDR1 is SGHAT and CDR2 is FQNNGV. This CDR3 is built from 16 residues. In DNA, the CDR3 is TGTGCCAGCAGCTTAGATTCAGGACTTAGGAACACTGAAGCTTTCTTT. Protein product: CASSLDSGLRNTEAFF.

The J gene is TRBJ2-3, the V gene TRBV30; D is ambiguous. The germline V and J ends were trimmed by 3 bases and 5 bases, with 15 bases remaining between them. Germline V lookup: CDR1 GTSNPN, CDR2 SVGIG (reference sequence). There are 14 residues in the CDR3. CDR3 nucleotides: TGTGCCTGGAGCACTACCCCCAGAATAGATACGCAGTATTTT. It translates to CAWSTTPRIDTQYF.

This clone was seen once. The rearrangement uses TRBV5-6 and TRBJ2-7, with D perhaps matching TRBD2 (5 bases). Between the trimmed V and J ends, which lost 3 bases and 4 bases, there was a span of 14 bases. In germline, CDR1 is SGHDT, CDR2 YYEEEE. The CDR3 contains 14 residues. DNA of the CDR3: TGTGCCAGCAGCTCGACCGGGGAACGGTACGAGCAGTACTTC. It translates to CASSSTGERYEQYF.

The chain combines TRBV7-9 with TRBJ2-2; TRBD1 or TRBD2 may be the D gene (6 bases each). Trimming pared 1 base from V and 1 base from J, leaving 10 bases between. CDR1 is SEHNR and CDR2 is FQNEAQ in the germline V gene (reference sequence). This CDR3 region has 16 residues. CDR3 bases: TGTGCCAGCAGCTTAGGAGGGGGGAGGAACACCGGGGAGCTGTTTTTT. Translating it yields CASSLGGGRNTGELFF.

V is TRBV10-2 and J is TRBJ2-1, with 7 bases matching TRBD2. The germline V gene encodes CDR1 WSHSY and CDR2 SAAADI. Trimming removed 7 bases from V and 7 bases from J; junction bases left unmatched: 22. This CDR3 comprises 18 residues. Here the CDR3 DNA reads TGCGCCAGCATGGATCCTGGCCCGGGACTAATAGTAGTAAATGAGCAGTTCTTC. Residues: CASMDPGPGLIVVNEQFF.

The CDR3 DNA reads TGTGCCAGCAGCTTAGAGGGGAGGGCTAATGGCTACACCTTC. Translated, it gives CASSLEGRANGYTF. V is TRBV7-9 and J is TRBJ1-2; TRBD1 is a possible D gene (5 bases). This CDR3 comprises 14 residues. The V gene lost 1 base and the J gene lost 6 bases, with 12 bases spanning the gap. Germline V gives CDR1 SEHNR, CDR2 FQNEAQ (reference sequence).

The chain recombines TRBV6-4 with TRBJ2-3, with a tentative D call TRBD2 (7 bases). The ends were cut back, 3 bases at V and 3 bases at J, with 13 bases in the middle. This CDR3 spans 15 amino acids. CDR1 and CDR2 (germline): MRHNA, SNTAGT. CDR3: CASSEGGEATDTQYF. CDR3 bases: TGTGCCAGCAGTGAAGGGGGGGAGGCGACAGATACGCAGTATTTT.

Here the CDR3 DNA reads TGTGCCAGCGCCAGGGGGGCAAATGAGCAGTTCTTC. This encodes CASARGANEQFF. The chain links TRBV7-9 to TRBJ2-1; the D gene is possibly TRBD1 (7 bases). The CDR3 spans 12 residues. Per germline, CDR1 SEHNR and CDR2 FQNEAQ (reference sequence). Deletions cut 8 bases from V and 7 bases from J, with 12 bases between.

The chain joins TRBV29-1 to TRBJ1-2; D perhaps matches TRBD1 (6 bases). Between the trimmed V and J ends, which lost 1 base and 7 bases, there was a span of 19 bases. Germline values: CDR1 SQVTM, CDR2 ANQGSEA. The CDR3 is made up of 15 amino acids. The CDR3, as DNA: TGCAGCGTTGAAGCGACAGGCGCAAGAGGCGGTGGCTACACCTTC. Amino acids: CSVEATGARGGGYTF.